What follows are 21 T cell receptor beta chains derived from one specimen sequenced in a study of T cells after yellow fever vaccination. TCRdb ran MiXCR on the 5' RACE reads and lists one entry per CDR3 protein. Found here are hundreds of thousands of distinct CDR3 sequences, approximately 3.8% of them singletons; the top ten hold around 20%. Sequenced here: PBMCs, sampled on the day of the yellow fever booster vaccination. All receptors derive from a man in his late teens or twenties who received the YFV17D yellow fever vaccine.

This clonotype was seen many times. This sequence joins TRBV12-3 or TRBV12-4 and TRBJ1-4; D remains ambiguous. V lost 4 bases and J lost 7, with 10 bases in between. The CDR3 loop spans 13 amino acids. CDR3 loop: CASSYGVREKLFF. CDR3 coding DNA: TGTGCCAGCAGTTATGGGGTGCGTGAAAAACTGTTTTTT.

The DNA of the CDR3 is TGCGCCAGCAGCTTGGCCCCACAGGAGACGGACACTGAAGCTTTCTTT. Protein sequence: CASSLAPQETDTEAFF. V and J are TRBV5-1 and TRBJ1-1, with D perhaps TRBD1 (5 bases). Trimming took 0 bases from V and 3 from J, leaving 15 bases between them. Germline assignment: CDR1 SGHRS and CDR2 YFSETQ. The CDR3 spans 16 residues.

This chain joins TRBV4-1 and TRBJ2-6, with D unclear. V was pared by 3 bases and J by 6 bases, with 9 bases between. The CDR3 loop spans 14 amino acids. The germline CDR1 and CDR2 sequences are MGHRA and YSYEKL. The CDR3 reads CASSHSPEANVLTF. DNA of the CDR3: TGCGCCAGCAGCCATTCCCCCGAGGCCAACGTCCTGACTTTC.

This clonotype was seen repeatedly, ten times or more. The CDR3 loop reads CAWSLLGDSGGRTQYF. Here the CDR3 DNA reads TGTGCCTGGAGTTTACTCGGGGATAGCGGGGGTCGGACCCAGTACTTC. The rearrangement joins TRBV30 to TRBJ2-5, with 9 nucleotides matching TRBD2. Germline V gene sequence: CDR1 GTSNPN, CDR2 SVGIG (reference sequence). V trimming: 2 bases; J trimming: 7 bases; junction bases outside the gene matches: 14. The CDR3 runs to 16 residues.

Many counts were recorded for this clonotype. The CDR3 is CASSPRRSGRRETQYF. As DNA, the CDR3 is TGTGCCAGCAGCCCTAGGAGGTCAGGGCGCCGAGAGACCCAGTACTTC. This rearrangement joins TRBV9 to TRBJ2-5; possibly TRBD1 or TRBD2 for D (5 bases each). Trimming removed 4 bases from V and 4 bases from J, with 20 bases in between. The CDR3 is made up of 16 amino acids. Germline V gene data show CDR1 as SGDLS and CDR2 as YYNGEE.

This clonotype has ten or more counts. The chain employs TRBV4-3 and TRBJ2-2; D is unresolved. The ends were cut back, 0 bases at V and 4 bases at J, with 9 bases in the middle. Germline V CDR1 and CDR2: LGHNA, YSLEER. This CDR3 has 15 residues. CDR3 region: CASSQDFARTGELFF. In DNA, the CDR3 is TGCGCCAGCAGCCAAGATTTCGCCCGCACCGGGGAGCTGTTTTTT.

This clonotype was seen at least ten times. The genes are TRBV5-1 and TRBJ2-2; the match to TRBD2 covers 7 bases. This CDR3 has 16 amino acids. V dropped 4 bases and J dropped 2; count of bases not matched to a gene: 8. Germline CDR1 and CDR2: SGHRS and YFSETQ. The chain's CDR3 is CASSGPAGENTGELFF. The CDR3 bases are TGCGCCAGCAGCGGCCCGGCGGGGGAAAACACCGGGGAGCTGTTTTTT.

Regarding this clonotype: Possible read error: a much larger clone is one base away. The chain joins TRBV20-1 to TRBJ2-3, with 8 bases aligning to TRBD2. The CDR3 loop spans 13 amino acids. Per germline, CDR1 DFQATT and CDR2 SNEGSKA (reference sequence). CDR3 sequence (DNA): TGCAGTGCTAGAGCGGGGGGGCCATATACGCAGAATTTT. This codes for CSARAGGPYTQNF.

This clonotype was counted at least ten times. The chain uses TRBV10-1 and TRBJ2-2; D might be TRBD2 (6 bases). The ends were cut back, 4 bases at V and 7 bases at J, with 13 bases in the middle. Germline V gene lookup returns CDR1 WNHNN and CDR2 SYGVQD (reference sequence). The CDR3 length is 14 residues. The CDR3 DNA is TGCGCCAGCAGTGTGGCAGGGCGGGACGGGGAGCTGTTTTTT. Encoded protein: CASSVAGRDGELFF.

This clonotype was seen repeatedly, ten times or more. The chain joins TRBV4-1 to TRBJ2-2; TRBD1 is a possible D gene (6 bases). The V end lost 3 bases, the J end lost 4 bases, and 12 bases lay between the germline ends. The CDR3 covers 15 residues. Per the germline V gene, CDR1 is MGHRA and CDR2 is YSYEKL. CDR3 loop: CASSHRQDSTGELFF. CDR3 nucleotides: TGCGCCAGCAGCCACCGACAGGACTCCACCGGGGAGCTGTTTTTT.

This clonotype appeared a few times. This sequence joins TRBV7-9 and TRBJ1-2; the D gene is possibly TRBD1 (6 bases). V lost 5 bases to trimming and J lost 2 bases, with 9 bases between them. Germline CDR1 and CDR2: SEHNR and FQNEAQ (reference sequence). This CDR3 region has 13 residues. CDR3 sequence reads: CASSQTGNYGYTF. The CDR3 DNA sequence: TGTGCCAGCAGCCAAACAGGGAACTATGGCTACACCTTC. Using reference TRBV7-9 and TRBJ1-2 for the parts outside the CDR3, the full variable domain is DTGVSQNPRHKITKRGQNVTFRCDPISEHNRLYWYRQTLGQGPEFLTYFQNEAQLEKSRLLSDRFSAERPKGSFSTLEIQRTEQGDSAMYLCASSQTGNYGYTFGSGTRLTVV.

This clonotype was counted ten times or more. This chain uses TRBV5-6 with TRBJ2-5; 12 nucleotides align to TRBD2. Germline lookup yields CDR1 SGHDT and CDR2 YYEEEE. This CDR3 comprises 15 residues. J was trimmed by 4 bases and V by 2 bases; bases with no gene match: 3. The chain's CDR3 is CASSLGLAGRETQYF. The CDR3 DNA is TGTGCCAGCAGCTTAGGACTAGCGGGGAGAGAGACCCAGTACTTC.

This clonotype was seen at least ten times. The rearrangement uses TRBV24-1 and TRBJ2-1; tentative D call: TRBD1 (7 bases). V lost 5 bases and J 8 bases, leaving 15 bases between the germline ends. The CDR3 is made up of 14 amino acids. Germline V gene sequence: CDR1 KGHDR, CDR2 SFDVKD. This chain's CDR3 is CATSGQGGRYEQFF. CDR3 coding DNA: TGTGCCACCAGTGGGCAGGGGGGCCGGTATGAGCAGTTCTTC.

Note on this clonotype: A much larger clone differs from this one at a single base, so this may be a read error. J is TRBJ1-2 and V is TRBV7-2, with D hard to call. The germline CDR1 and CDR2 sequences are SGHTA and FQGNSA. V dropped 5 bases and J dropped 4 bases, with 14 bases sitting between them. This CDR3 has 14 amino acids. The CDR3 loop is CASSPIRVSYGYTF. CDR3 sequence (DNA): TGTGCCAGCAGCCCGATCCGGGTCAGCTATGGCTACACCTTC.

This clonotype was recorded many times. The chain is built from TRBV29-1 and TRBJ1-5; D not certain. The CDR3 is 13 residues long. Trimming pared 5 bases from V and 4 bases from J, leaving 12 bases between. The germline V gene has CDR1 SQVTM and CDR2 ANQGSEA. The CDR3 spells CSVLLQANQPQHF. CDR3 bases: TGCAGCGTTCTCCTTCAGGCTAATCAGCCCCAGCATTTT.

The chain uses TRBV20-1 and TRBJ1-1, with D possibly TRBD1 on 6 matching bases. From germline, CDR1 is DFQATT and CDR2 SNEGSKA (reference sequence). The V end was cut by 6 bases, the J end by 4 bases, with 21 bases between. The CDR3 totals 15 residues. The CDR3 is CSARTTTRGLTEAFF. In DNA, the CDR3 is TGCAGTGCCAGAACAACAACCAGGGGTCTCACTGAAGCTTTCTTT.

In its sample, this clonotype was seen a few times. The J gene is TRBJ2-7, the V gene TRBV12-3 or TRBV12-4; 11 bases are a match to TRBD1. Losses at the gene ends were 6 bases for V and 6 bases for J; bases not matched to a gene: 4. The length of the CDR3 is 13 residues. CDR3 in amino acids: CASSPGQGGEQYF. In DNA form, the CDR3 reads TGTGCCAGCAGCCCGGGACAGGGGGGCGAGCAGTACTTC.

This chain links TRBV20-1 with TRBJ2-1; 8 bases match TRBD2. The V and J ends lost 3 bases and 5 bases, in that order; junction bases with no gene match: 9. Per the germline V gene, CDR1 is DFQATT and CDR2 is SNEGSKA (reference sequence). This CDR3 comprises 15 residues. The CDR3 reads CSARFPLAGHNEQFF. The CDR3 DNA reads TGCAGTGCTAGGTTCCCCCTAGCGGGCCACAATGAGCAGTTCTTC.

This clonotype was seen a handful of times. The chain recombines TRBV19 with TRBJ2-3; 8 nucleotides match TRBD2. This CDR3 region has 16 residues. Unmatched junction bases numbered 10, after V lost 2 bases and J lost 6 bases. Germline values: CDR1 LNHDA, CDR2 SQIVND (reference sequence). The CDR3 spells CASSIQGTRGLDTQYF. The CDR3 bases are TGTGCCAGTAGTATACAAGGGACTAGGGGTTTGGATACGCAGTATTTT.

The chain has TRBV20-1 and TRBJ1-2; 10 bases are shared with TRBD1. V was clipped by 6 bases and J by 8 bases; unmatched bases: 15. The V gene's germline CDR1 is DFQATT and CDR2 SNEGSKA (reference sequence). The CDR3 sequence is 15 residues long. DNA of the CDR3: TGCAGTGCAGGATCCGGGACAGGGGTGGCTAAAGGCTACACCTTC. Translation gives CSAGSGTGVAKGYTF.

This clonotype was seen a few times. The rearrangement uses TRBV20-1 and TRBJ1-6; no firm D call. Germline CDR1 DFQATT, CDR2 SNEGSKA (reference sequence). The CDR3 runs to 16 residues. V was shortened by 5 bases and J by 1 base, with 15 bases between the two germline ends. CDR3 amino acids: CSALTTPGSYNSPLHF. In DNA form, the CDR3 reads TGCAGTGCTCTGACGACTCCTGGATCCTATAATTCACCCCTCCACTTT.